The clone carrying this T cell receptor (beta chain) was recorded a few times. The CDR3 extends over 14 amino acids. Germline V lookup: CDR1 SGHRS, CDR2 YFSETQ. The V end lost 2 bases, the J end lost 7 bases, and 12 bases lay between the germline ends. This record comes from a study of blood T cells in healthy people across ages. It was with a sample-barcoded 5' primer and a J-beta primer mix that a second PCR of roughly 7 to 12 cycles was run. TCRdb reprocessed the 5' RACE reads with MiXCR, giving one entry per CDR3 protein. Of about 680,000 distinct CDR3 sequences in the sample, approximately 50% were seen once.

The material sequenced was blood. The sequence came from a woman aged 60-75 years in good health. J is TRBJ1-4 and V is TRBV5-1; perhaps TRBD1 as D (5 bases). CDR3 bases: TGCGCCAGCAGCTTCGGACCGGGGGGTGAAAAACTGTTTTTT. The encoded protein is CASSFGPGGEKLFF. The whole variable domain, filled in from reference TRBV5-1 and TRBJ1-4, reads KAGVTQTPRYLIKTRGQQVTLSCSPISGHRSVSWYQQTPGQGLQFLFEYFSETQRNKGNFPGRFSGRQFSNSRSEMNVSTLELGDSALYLCASSFGPGGEKLFFGSGTQLSVL.